This is a list of T cell receptor beta chains from one sample in a study of shared clonotypes between healthy human individuals. The method was immunoSEQ multiplex PCR; TCRdb's version includes in-frame clones alone and lacks a portion of them. The sample has some 2 million clones, about 95% seen once. The sample was naive CD4+ T cells sorted from blood. These receptors all come from a man aged 18 to 35 in good health. Both conserved end residues are part of each CDR3. The D gene is left open where the match is weak. Size tells how often a clone was seen (once, few, many) or the class of an expanded clone, and some rows leave it out.

d_call: .
j_call: TRBJ2-2
v_call: TRBV7-9
clone_size: .
cdr3_aa: CASSLASGLTGELFF

d_call: .
j_call: TRBJ1-2
v_call: TRBV2
clone_size: .
cdr3_aa: CASSVNRDHGYTF

d_call: .
j_call: TRBJ2-7
v_call: TRBV7-9
clone_size: .
cdr3_aa: CASSRTSYEQYF

d_call: .
j_call: TRBJ1-4
v_call: TRBV7-8
clone_size: .
cdr3_aa: CASSLASQGGEKLFF

d_call: .
j_call: TRBJ2-7
v_call: TRBV5-4
clone_size: once
cdr3_aa: CASSPGSYEQYF

d_call: .
j_call: TRBJ1-2
v_call: TRBV2
clone_size: .
cdr3_aa: CASSGGGQGYTF

d_call: .
j_call: TRBJ2-3
v_call: TRBV2
clone_size: .
cdr3_aa: CASRPEQGSTDTQYF

d_call: .
j_call: TRBJ2-7
v_call: TRBV5-1
clone_size: .
cdr3_aa: CASSLGQGISYEQYF

d_call: .
j_call: TRBJ1-5
v_call: TRBV6-1
clone_size: few
cdr3_aa: CASSEWAGTYQPQHF

d_call: .
j_call: TRBJ2-4
v_call: TRBV25-1
clone_size: .
cdr3_aa: CASSESFWGRAKNIQYF

d_call: .
j_call: TRBJ2-7
v_call: TRBV10-3
clone_size: .
cdr3_aa: CAISEGGIYEQYF

d_call: .
j_call: TRBJ1-4
v_call: TRBV27
clone_size: once
cdr3_aa: CASRKNQAATNEKLFF

d_call: .
j_call: TRBJ1-1
v_call: TRBV15
clone_size: once
cdr3_aa: CATSRDLRVDTEAFF

d_call: TRBD1
j_call: TRBJ1-1
v_call: TRBV27
clone_size: .
cdr3_aa: CASGQGANIRTEAFF

d_call: .
j_call: TRBJ2-6
v_call: TRBV18
clone_size: .
cdr3_aa: CASSPEGPSGANVLTF

d_call: TRBD1
j_call: TRBJ1-2
v_call: TRBV27
clone_size: .
cdr3_aa: CASSLRWQGEYTF

d_call: .
j_call: TRBJ1-1
v_call: TRBV30
clone_size: .
cdr3_aa: CAWSAADRNTEAFF

d_call: .
j_call: TRBJ2-7
v_call: TRBV20-1
clone_size: .
cdr3_aa: CSARVTEQYF

d_call: TRBD1
j_call: TRBJ2-2
v_call: TRBV15
clone_size: .
cdr3_aa: CATSRKGQGRTGELFF

d_call: .
j_call: TRBJ1-6
v_call: TRBV14
clone_size: .
cdr3_aa: CASSHRVRDSPLHF

d_call: TRBD1
j_call: TRBJ1-2
v_call: TRBV5-4
clone_size: .
cdr3_aa: CASSSKQGRLGGYTF

d_call: .
j_call: TRBJ2-2
v_call: TRBV5-1
clone_size: .
cdr3_aa: CASSLGGKFVTDTGELFF

d_call: TRBD1
j_call: TRBJ1-4
v_call: TRBV28
clone_size: .
cdr3_aa: CASSLQGAWEKLFF

d_call: .
j_call: TRBJ2-4
v_call: TRBV6-5
clone_size: .
cdr3_aa: CASSYGGSLAKNIQYF

d_call: TRBD1
j_call: TRBJ1-4
v_call: TRBV10-2
clone_size: .
cdr3_aa: CASSDGDRPTNEKLFF

d_call: .
j_call: TRBJ2-5
v_call: TRBV6-1
clone_size: once
cdr3_aa: CASSEAVWGPQETQYF

d_call: TRBD2
j_call: TRBJ2-3
v_call: TRBV6-4
clone_size: .
cdr3_aa: CASSPMTSGASDTQYF

d_call: TRBD1
j_call: TRBJ2-3
v_call: TRBV13
clone_size: .
cdr3_aa: CASSPRDRKADTQYF

d_call: .
j_call: TRBJ1-5
v_call: TRBV7-2
clone_size: .
cdr3_aa: CASSLELNQPQHF

d_call: .
j_call: TRBJ2-4
v_call: TRBV6-5
clone_size: once
cdr3_aa: CASSYSGGLENIQYF

d_call: TRBD1
j_call: TRBJ1-4
v_call: TRBV6-6
clone_size: .
cdr3_aa: CASSDRGRIEKLFF